This TCR beta chain was sequenced for a study of blood T cells in healthy people across ages. Of note for this clonotype: Its antigen is currently unknown.

Using a J-beta primer mix together with a sample-barcoded 5' primer, a second PCR was run for 7 to 11 cycles. A template-switch adaptor that had 12 random nucleotides put a tag on each cDNA molecule. Via MiXCR, TCRdb re-called the 5' RACE reads, giving one row per CDR3 protein. Of 700,000 to 950,000 distinct CDR3 sequences in the sample, 55% to 75% were seen once. General study findings and limits: Roughly linearly, TCR beta diversity per million T cells fell as age increased. Researchers judged that diversity estimates from one million T cells fell short of true values.

Around 10 milliliters was the volume of peripheral blood drawn from each donor. The germline gives CDR1 DFQATT, CDR2 SNEGSKA (reference sequence). The CDR3 sequence is 14 residues long. The V and J ends lost 1 base and 7 bases respectively, with 14 bases between them. The chain couples TRBV20-1 to TRBJ2-1; perhaps TRBD2 as D (8 bases). The receptor was derived from a man aged 30 to 45 in good health. Sample: blood. CDR3 residues: CSARGRGTRNEQFF. In DNA form, the CDR3 reads TGCAGTGCTAGAGGCAGGGGGACTAGGAATGAGCAGTTCTTC.